This T cell receptor beta chain was retrieved from a study of shared clonotypes between healthy human individuals. Only CD45RO-negative cells positively selected for CCR7 counted as naive CD8 cells, so terminally differentiated effector memory CD45RA+ cells were excluded. On this clone: Its cognate antigen is unknown.

Deep was the level used in running the assay. TCRdb's table, derived via immunoSEQ multiplex PCR, lists solely in-frame clones and lacks some. In the table there are about 2.1 million clones, approximately 92% of which are singletons. The CDR3 totals 14 residues. Germline V gene lookup returns CDR1 MNHEY and CDR2 SMNVEV (reference sequence). V gave up 7 bases and J gave up 1 base; unmatched junction bases: 3. General study results and limits: Non-shared clonotypes were found to have lower generation probabilities than the clonotypes that were shared by all four of the sorted-subset donors. It was observed that 5% to 6.5% of naive CD4 clonotypes were shared across a few donors. Blood alone was sampled, and tissue repertoires likely differ.

This chain connects TRBV27 to TRBJ1-1; TRBD1 matches 10 bases. The sample consisted of naive CD8+ T cells from PBMCs. The clonotype originates from a man between 18 and 35 years old in good health. Some clones in this sample may be carry-over from other donors' samples. DNA for the CDR3: TGTGCCAGCAAACGGACAGGGGGGAACACTGAAGCTTTCTTT. It yields the protein CASKRTGGNTEAFF.